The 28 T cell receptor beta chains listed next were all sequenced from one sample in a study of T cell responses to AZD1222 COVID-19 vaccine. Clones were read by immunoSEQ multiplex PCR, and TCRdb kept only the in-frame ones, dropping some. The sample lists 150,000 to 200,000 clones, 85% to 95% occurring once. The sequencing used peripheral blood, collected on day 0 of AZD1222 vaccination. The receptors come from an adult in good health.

The CDR3: CASSPPGTRSDTQYF. The CDR3 coding sequence is TGTGCCAGTAGTCCCCCTGGGACACGATCAGATACGCAGTATTTT. V usage is TRBV19 and J usage is TRBJ2-3; a weak D match, TRBD1 (6 bases). Germline loops: CDR1 LNHDA, CDR2 SQIVND (reference sequence). Trimming removed 5 bases from V and 4 bases from J, with 16 bases in between. The CDR3 has 15 amino acids.

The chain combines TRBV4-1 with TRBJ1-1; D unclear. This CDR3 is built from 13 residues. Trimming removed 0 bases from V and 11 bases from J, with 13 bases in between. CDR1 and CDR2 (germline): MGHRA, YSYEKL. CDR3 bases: TGCGCCAGCAGCCAAGAAACGGGGTACCCGGCTTTCTTT. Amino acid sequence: CASSQETGYPAFF.

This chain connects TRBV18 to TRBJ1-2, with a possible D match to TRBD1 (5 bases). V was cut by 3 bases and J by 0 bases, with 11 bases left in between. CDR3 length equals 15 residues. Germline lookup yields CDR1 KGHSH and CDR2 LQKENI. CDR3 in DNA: TGTGCCAGCTCACCTCCTTCGGGACCTAACTATGGCTACACCTTC. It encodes CASSPPSGPNYGYTF.

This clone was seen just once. CDR3 sequence reads: CASSSLQENTEAFF. CDR3 coding DNA: TGTGCCAGCAGCTCTTTACAGGAGAACACTGAAGCTTTCTTT. The gene calls are TRBV9 and TRBJ1-1; maybe TRBD1 (5 bases). V was shortened by 4 bases and J by 1 base, with 11 bases between the two germline ends. The germline V gene encodes CDR1 SGDLS and CDR2 YYNGEE. The CDR3 has 14 amino acids.

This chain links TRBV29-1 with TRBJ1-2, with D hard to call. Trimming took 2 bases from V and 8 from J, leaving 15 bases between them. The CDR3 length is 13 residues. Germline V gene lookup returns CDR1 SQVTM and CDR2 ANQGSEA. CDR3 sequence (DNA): TGCAGCGTTGAAAGGGAGGGAATAAGAGGCTACACCTTC. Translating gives CSVEREGIRGYTF.

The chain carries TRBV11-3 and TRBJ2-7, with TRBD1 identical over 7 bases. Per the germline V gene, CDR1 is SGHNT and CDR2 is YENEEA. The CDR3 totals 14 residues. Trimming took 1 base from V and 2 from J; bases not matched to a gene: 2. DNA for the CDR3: TGTGCCAGCAGCTTAGGGACAGGAACCTACGAGCAGTACTTC. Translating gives CASSLGTGTYEQYF.

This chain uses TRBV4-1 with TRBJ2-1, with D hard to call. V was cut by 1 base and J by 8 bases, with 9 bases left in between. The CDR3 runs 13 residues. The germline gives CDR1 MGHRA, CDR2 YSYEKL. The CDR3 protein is CASSQGLLYEQFF. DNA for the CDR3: TGCGCCAGCAGCCAAGGGCTCCTCTATGAGCAGTTCTTC.

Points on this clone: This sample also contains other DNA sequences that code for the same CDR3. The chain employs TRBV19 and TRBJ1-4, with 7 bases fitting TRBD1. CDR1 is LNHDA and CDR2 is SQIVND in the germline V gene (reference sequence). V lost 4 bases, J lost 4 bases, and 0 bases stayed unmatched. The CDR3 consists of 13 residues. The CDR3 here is CASSRDSNEKLFF. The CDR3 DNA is TGTGCCAGTAGTAGGGACAGTAATGAAAAACTGTTTTTT.

This chain's CDR3 is CASSYRGTYEQYF. In nucleotides, the CDR3 is TGTGCCAGCAGCTACAGGGGCACCTACGAGCAGTACTTC. The chain recombines TRBV7-9 with TRBJ2-7; the match to TRBD1 covers 7 bases. This CDR3 is built from 13 residues. Germline values: CDR1 SEHNR, CDR2 FQNEAQ (reference sequence). Trimming removed 4 bases from V and 2 bases from J; junction bases left unmatched: 2. Full variable domain (rest looked up from reference TRBV7-9 and TRBJ2-7): DTGVSQNPRHKITKRGQNVTFRCDPISEHNRLYWYRQTLGQGPEFLTYFQNEAQLEKSRLLSDRFSAERPKGSFSTLEIQRTEQGDSAMYLCASSYRGTYEQYFGPGTRLTVT.

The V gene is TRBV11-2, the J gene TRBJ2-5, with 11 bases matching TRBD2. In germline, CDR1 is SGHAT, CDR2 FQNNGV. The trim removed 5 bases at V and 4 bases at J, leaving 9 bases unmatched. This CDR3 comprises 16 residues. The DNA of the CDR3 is TGTGCCAGCAGCCCCCTAGCGGGAGGCCCTCTAGAGACCCAGTACTTC. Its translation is CASSPLAGGPLETQYF.

The CDR3 bases are TGTGCCAGCAGGCCCCCGTACGGTTTCACTGAAGCTTTCTTT. Translated: CASRPPYGFTEAFF. The gene calls are TRBV2 and TRBJ1-1; no definite D call. This CDR3 is 14 amino acids long. Between the trimmed V and J ends, which lost 6 bases and 4 bases, there was a span of 15 bases. Germline CDR1 is SNHLY and CDR2 is FYNNEI.

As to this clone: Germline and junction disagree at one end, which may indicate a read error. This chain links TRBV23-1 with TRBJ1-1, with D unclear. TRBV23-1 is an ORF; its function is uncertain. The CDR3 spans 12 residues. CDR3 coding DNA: TGCGCCCGCAGAGCGTGTAACACTGAAGCTTTCTTT. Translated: CARRACNTEAFF.

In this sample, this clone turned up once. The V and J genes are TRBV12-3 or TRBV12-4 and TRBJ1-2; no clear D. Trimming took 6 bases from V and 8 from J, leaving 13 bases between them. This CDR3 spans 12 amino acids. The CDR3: CASSPSNGGYTF. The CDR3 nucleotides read TGTGCCAGCAGCCCCTCCAACGGGGGCTACACCTTC.

The CDR3 coding sequence is TGTGCCAGCAGCGTAGTAGGACTAGCGGGGGGGATGAATGAGCAGTTCTTC. This codes for CASSVVGLAGGMNEQFF. This rearrangement joins TRBV9 to TRBJ2-1; 15 bases fit TRBD2. Germline-derived CDR1 and CDR2 are SGDLS and YYNGEE. This CDR3 is 17 amino acids long. J was trimmed by 7 bases and V by 0 bases; bases with no gene match: 5.

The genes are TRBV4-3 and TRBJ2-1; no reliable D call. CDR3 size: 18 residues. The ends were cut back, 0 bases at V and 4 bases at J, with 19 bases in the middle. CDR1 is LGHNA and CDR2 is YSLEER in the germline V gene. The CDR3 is CASSQDVPQEMGYNEQFF. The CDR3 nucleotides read TGCGCCAGCAGCCAAGATGTTCCGCAGGAGATGGGTTACAATGAGCAGTTCTTC.

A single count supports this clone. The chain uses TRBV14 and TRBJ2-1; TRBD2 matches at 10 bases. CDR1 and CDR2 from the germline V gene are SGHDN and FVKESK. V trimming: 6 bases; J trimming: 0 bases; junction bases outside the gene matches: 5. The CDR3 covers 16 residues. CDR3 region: CASRPSSGSSYNEQFF. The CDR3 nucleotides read TGTGCCAGCAGACCTTCTAGCGGGAGCTCCTACAATGAGCAGTTCTTC. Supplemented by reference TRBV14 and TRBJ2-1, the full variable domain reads EAGVTQFPSHSVIEKGQTVTLRCDPISGHDNLYWYRRVMGKEIKFLLHFVKESKQDESGMPNNRFLAERTGGTYSTLKVQPAELEDSGVYFCASRPSSGSSYNEQFFGPGTRLTVL.

CDR3 protein: CASSYGPNTDTQYF. CDR3 DNA sequence: TGTGCCAGCAGTTACGGGCCCAACACAGATACGCAGTATTTT. This chain uses TRBV6-6 with TRBJ2-3; no clear D gene. Germline CDR1 MNHNY, CDR2 SVGAGI (reference sequence). The ends were cut back, 2 bases at V and 2 bases at J, with 8 bases in the middle. The CDR3 spans 14 residues.

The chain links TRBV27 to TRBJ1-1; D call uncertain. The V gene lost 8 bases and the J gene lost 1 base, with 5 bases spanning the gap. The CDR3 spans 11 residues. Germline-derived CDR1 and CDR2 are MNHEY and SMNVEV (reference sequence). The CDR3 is CASGRNTEAFF. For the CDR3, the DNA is TGTGCCAGCGGACGGAACACTGAAGCTTTCTTT.

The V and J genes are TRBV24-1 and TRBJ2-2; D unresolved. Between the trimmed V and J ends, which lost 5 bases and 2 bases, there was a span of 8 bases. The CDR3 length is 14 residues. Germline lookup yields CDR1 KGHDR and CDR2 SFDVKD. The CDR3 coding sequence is TGTGCCACCAGTGCCAGCGAAAACACCGGGGAGCTGTTTTTT. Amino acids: CATSASENTGELFF.

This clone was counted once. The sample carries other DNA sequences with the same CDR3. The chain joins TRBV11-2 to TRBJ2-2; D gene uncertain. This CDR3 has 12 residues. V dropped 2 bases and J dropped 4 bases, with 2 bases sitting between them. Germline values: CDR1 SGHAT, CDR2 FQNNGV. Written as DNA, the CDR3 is TGTGCCAGCAGCTTACTCACCGGGGAGCTGTTTTTT. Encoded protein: CASSLLTGELFF. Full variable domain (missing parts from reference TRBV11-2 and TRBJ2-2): EAGVAQSPRYKIIEKRQSVAFWCNPISGHATLYWYQQILGQGPKLLIQFQNNGVVDDSQLPKDRFSAERLKGVDSTLKIQPAKLEDSAVYLCASSLLTGELFFGEGSRLTVL.

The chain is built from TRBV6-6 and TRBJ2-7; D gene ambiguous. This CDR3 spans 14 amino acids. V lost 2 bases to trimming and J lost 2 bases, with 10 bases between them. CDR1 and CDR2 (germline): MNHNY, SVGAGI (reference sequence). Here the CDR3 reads CASSYDRITYEQYF. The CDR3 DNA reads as TGTGCCAGCAGTTACGACCGTATAACCTACGAGCAGTACTTC.

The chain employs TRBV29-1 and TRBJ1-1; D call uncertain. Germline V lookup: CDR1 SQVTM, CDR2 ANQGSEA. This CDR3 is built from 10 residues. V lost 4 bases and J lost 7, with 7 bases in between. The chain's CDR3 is CSVGWDEAFF. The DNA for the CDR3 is TGCAGCGTTGGGTGGGATGAAGCTTTCTTT. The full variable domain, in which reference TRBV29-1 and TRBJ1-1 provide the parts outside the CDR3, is SAVISQKPSRDICQRGTSLTIQCQVDSQVTMMFWYRQQPGQSLTLIATANQGSEATYESGFVIDKFPISRPNLTFSTLTVSNMSPEDSSIYLCSVGWDEAFFGQGTRLTVV.

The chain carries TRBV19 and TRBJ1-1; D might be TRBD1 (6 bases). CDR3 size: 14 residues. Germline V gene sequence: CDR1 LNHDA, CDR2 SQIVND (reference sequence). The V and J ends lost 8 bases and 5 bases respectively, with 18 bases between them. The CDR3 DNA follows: TGTGCCAGTTTCCTGGGGACATCTCGGACTGAAGCTTTCTTT. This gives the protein CASFLGTSRTEAFF.

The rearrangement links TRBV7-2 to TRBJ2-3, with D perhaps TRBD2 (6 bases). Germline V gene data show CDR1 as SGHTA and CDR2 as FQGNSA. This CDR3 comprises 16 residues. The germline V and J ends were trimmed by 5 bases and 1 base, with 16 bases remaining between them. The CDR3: CASSLPSALGTDTQYF. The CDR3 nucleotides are TGTGCCAGCAGCCTCCCTAGCGCTCTAGGCACAGATACGCAGTATTTT.

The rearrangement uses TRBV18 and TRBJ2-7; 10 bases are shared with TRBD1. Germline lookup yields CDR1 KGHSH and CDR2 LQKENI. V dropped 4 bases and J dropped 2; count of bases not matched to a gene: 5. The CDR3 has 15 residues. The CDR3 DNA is TGTGCCAGCTCACTAGGGACAGGGGCTACCTACGAGCAGTACGTC. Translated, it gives CASSLGTGATYEQYV.

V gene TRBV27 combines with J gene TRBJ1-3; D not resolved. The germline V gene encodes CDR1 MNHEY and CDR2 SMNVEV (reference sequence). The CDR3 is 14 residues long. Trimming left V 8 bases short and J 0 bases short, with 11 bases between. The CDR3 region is CASGPLNSGNTIYF. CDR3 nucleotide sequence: TGTGCCAGCGGTCCCCTTAACTCTGGAAACACCATATATTTT.

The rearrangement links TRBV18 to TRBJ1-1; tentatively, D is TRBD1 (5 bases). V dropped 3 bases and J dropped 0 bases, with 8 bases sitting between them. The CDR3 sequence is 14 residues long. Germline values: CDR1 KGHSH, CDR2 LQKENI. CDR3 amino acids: CASSPAGLNTEAFF. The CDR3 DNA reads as TGTGCCAGCTCACCTGCAGGGTTGAACACTGAAGCTTTCTTT.

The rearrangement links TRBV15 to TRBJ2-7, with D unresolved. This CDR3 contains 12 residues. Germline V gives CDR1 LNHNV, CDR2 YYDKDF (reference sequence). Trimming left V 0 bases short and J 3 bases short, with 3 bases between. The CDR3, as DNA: TGTGCCACCAGCAGAGACTTCTACGAGCAGTACTTC. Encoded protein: CATSRDFYEQYF. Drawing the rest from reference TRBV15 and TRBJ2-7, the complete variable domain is DAMVIQNPRYQVTQFGKPVTLSCSQTLNHNVMYWYQQKSSQAPKLLFHYYDKDFNNEADTPDNFQSRRPNTSFCFLDIRSPGLGDTAMYLCATSRDFYEQYFGPGTRLTVT.